The 21 T cell receptor beta chains below come from one sample, sequenced in a study of graft-versus-host responses after intestinal transplantation. Profiling relied on immunoSEQ multiplex PCR, and the TCRdb table lists in-frame clones only, not all of them. Of about 13,000 clones in the sample, roughly 86% were seen once. The source was PBMCs, collected after intestinal transplantation. Receptors were obtained from a human patient who received an intestinal transplant, so some T cells may come from the graft donor.

The V gene is TRBV19, the J gene TRBJ2-1; 9 nucleotides match TRBD2. Trimming removed 7 bases from V and 7 bases from J; junction bases left unmatched: 11. The CDR3 is 15 residues long. The germline V gene has CDR1 LNHDA and CDR2 SQIVND (reference sequence). CDR3 residues: CASTFSLAGFNEQFF. Written as DNA, the CDR3 is TGTGCCAGTACCTTTTCCCTAGCGGGGTTTAATGAGCAGTTCTTC.

V gene TRBV11-2 combines with J gene TRBJ2-5; TRBD1 might be the D (6 bases). The germline V gene encodes CDR1 SGHAT and CDR2 FQNNGV. The length of the CDR3 is 15 residues. The V end lost 2 bases, the J end lost 2 bases, and 12 bases lay between the germline ends. CDR3 DNA sequence: TGTGCCAGCAGCTTAAACGGACAGAGACAAGAGACCCAGTACTTC. Its translation is CASSLNGQRQETQYF.

The V gene is TRBV30, the J gene TRBJ1-2, with 11 bases aligning to TRBD1. CDR1 and CDR2 (germline): GTSNPN, SVGIG (reference sequence). This CDR3 has 17 amino acids. V was clipped by 3 bases and J by 4 bases; unmatched bases: 13. The CDR3 here is CAWSLSRDRGSLYGYTF. CDR3 bases: TGTGCCTGGAGCCTGTCCCGGGACAGGGGGTCCCTCTATGGCTACACCTTC. Complete variable domain (other parts from reference TRBV30 and TRBJ1-2): SQTIHQWPATLVQPVGSPLSLECTVEGTSNPNLYWYRQAAGRGLQLLFYSVGIGQISSEVPQNLSASRPQDRQFILSSKKLLLSDSGFYLCAWSLSRDRGSLYGYTFGSGTRLTVV.

In DNA, the CDR3 is TGCGCCAGCAGCCTTGACGTACTAGCGCGGTTGGATACGCAGTATTTT. Protein product: CASSLDVLARLDTQYF. The chain carries TRBV4-1 and TRBJ2-3; 7 bases agree with TRBD2. CDR3 length: 16 residues. V lost 4 bases and J lost 6; bases outside the gene matches: 13. The germline gives CDR1 MGHRA, CDR2 YSYEKL.

The genes are TRBV10-1 and TRBJ1-2, with no clear D. V was pared by 5 bases and J by 4 bases, with 11 bases between. The CDR3 has 13 residues. CDR1 WNHNN and CDR2 SYGVQD come from the germline V gene (reference sequence). CDR3 DNA sequence: TGCGCCAGCAGTCCATCCCGGCTCTATGGCTACACCTTC. Protein product: CASSPSRLYGYTF.

This clone was observed once. The chain is built from TRBV5-1 and TRBJ2-1; D is undetermined. This CDR3 spans 14 amino acids. Germline assignment: CDR1 SGHRS and CDR2 YFSETQ. V gave up 1 base and J gave up 7 bases, with 12 bases separating them. The chain's CDR3 is CASSLQTTRNEQFF. As DNA, the CDR3 is TGCGCCAGCAGCTTGCAAACGACACGGAATGAGCAGTTCTTC.

The chain joins TRBV6-1 to TRBJ1-2; the D gene is possibly TRBD1 (6 bases). V was clipped by 0 bases and J by 4 bases, with 9 bases between them. This CDR3 contains 14 residues. Looked up from germline, CDR1 is MNHNS and CDR2 is SASEGT. DNA of the CDR3: TGTGCCAGCAGTGAAGCGAGGACAGTCTATGGCTACACCTTC. Protein sequence: CASSEARTVYGYTF.

This chain connects TRBV10-3 to TRBJ2-5; D is tentatively TRBD1 or TRBD2 (5 bases each). CDR3 length equals 14 residues. Germline-derived CDR1 and CDR2 are ENHRY and SYGVKD. Trimming shortened V by 6 bases and J by 11 bases, and 22 bases separated the two germline ends. Written as DNA, the CDR3 is TGTGCCATCAGATCTTCCGGTGGGGTAGGGGAGCAGTACTTC. Its protein product is CAIRSSGGVGEQYF.

Within the sample, this clone is medium-sized (0.01 to 0.1%). This chain connects TRBV7-3 to TRBJ2-1; D is ambiguous. The germline gives CDR1 SGHTA, CDR2 FQGTGA. With 5 bases removed from V and 5 bases from J, the gap between germline ends came to 10 bases. The CDR3 runs 13 residues. As DNA, the CDR3 is TGTGCCAGCAGCCTCAGGACCCACAATGAGCAGTTCTTC. This encodes CASSLRTHNEQFF.

The V and J genes are TRBV7-3 and TRBJ2-7, with D tentatively TRBD2 (6 bases). Germline CDR1 and CDR2: SGHTA and FQGTGA. V lost 5 bases to trimming and J lost 0 bases, with 14 bases between them. This CDR3 is 15 amino acids long. In DNA, the CDR3 is TGTGCCAGCAGCCCCTCGACTAGTATCTCCTACGAGCAGTACTTC. This gives the protein CASSPSTSISYEQYF.

The V call is TRBV11-3, the J call TRBJ2-2; possible D gene TRBD1, 6 bases. The length of the CDR3 is 14 residues. CDR1 is SGHNT, CDR2 YENEEA, per germline. V was pared by 5 bases and J by 3 bases, with 10 bases between. CDR3 sequence reads: CASSPGQYTGELFF. The DNA of the CDR3 is TGTGCCAGCAGCCCCGGACAGTACACCGGGGAGCTGTTTTTT.

Comment on this clone: Other DNA sequences in the same sample also yield this CDR3. The chain uses TRBV6-1 and TRBJ1-5; no clear D. Trimming left V 2 bases short and J 0 bases short, with 17 bases between. CDR1 is MNHNS and CDR2 is SASEGT in the germline V gene. This CDR3 comprises 18 residues. For the CDR3, the DNA is TGTGCCAGCAGTGAAAGGGATAGGGTCTCTTATAGCAATCAGCCCCAGCATTTT. Translating gives CASSERDRVSYSNQPQHF.

V is TRBV18 and J is TRBJ2-7; D is possibly TRBD1 or TRBD2 (5 bases each). The V gene's germline CDR1 is KGHSH and CDR2 LQKENI. Trimming cost V 5 bases and J 6 bases, with 20 bases left between them. The CDR3 spans 15 residues. The CDR3 DNA is TGTGCCAGCTCATCGGTATTGGGGACGACGGGCGAGCAGTACTTC. This encodes CASSSVLGTTGEQYF.

The CDR3 nucleotides read TGTGCCAGCAGTTACTCGATAGCGGGAGGATACGAGCAGTACTTC. This translates into CASSYSIAGGYEQYF. The chain uses TRBV6-5 and TRBJ2-7; TRBD2 matches at 10 bases. This CDR3 region has 15 residues. Germline loops: CDR1 MNHEY, CDR2 SVGAGI. J was trimmed by 4 bases and V by 0 bases; bases with no gene match: 3.

The chain combines TRBV15 with TRBJ2-5; a possible D gene is TRBD1 (6 bases). Germline V lookup: CDR1 LNHNV, CDR2 YYDKDF (reference sequence). This CDR3 is built from 15 residues. V was shortened by 4 bases and J by 5 bases, with 17 bases between the two germline ends. The CDR3 region has the DNA TGTGCCACCAGCACTCCCGGACAGAGGCGGGAGACCCAGTACTTC. Translated, it gives CATSTPGQRRETQYF.

In nucleotides, the CDR3 is TGTGCCAGCAGTCCGATTATGGACAGGGGACGGTACGAGCAGTACTTC. Encoded protein: CASSPIMDRGRYEQYF. The chain is built from TRBV4-2 and TRBJ2-7; 9 bases agree with TRBD1. The junction had 13 bases not matched to a gene; V was cut back by 6 bases and J by 4 bases. CDR1 and CDR2 (germline): LGHNA, YNFKEQ. The CDR3 spans 16 residues.

The CDR3 is CASSLVRGTYNEQFF. Written as DNA, the CDR3 is TGTGCCAGCAGCTTAGTGCGGGGAACCTACAATGAGCAGTTCTTC. The rearrangement links TRBV7-9 to TRBJ2-1; the D gene is possibly TRBD2 (6 bases). Germline V CDR1 and CDR2: SEHNR, FQNEAQ (reference sequence). This CDR3 is built from 15 residues. V lost 1 base to trimming and J lost 2 bases, with 9 bases between them.

In DNA, the CDR3 is TGTGCCAGCAGTGACACTAGCGGGGGGGCCAATGAGCAGTTCTTC. Translated: CASSDTSGGANEQFF. The chain recombines TRBV6-4 with TRBJ2-1; 13 positions match TRBD2. In germline, CDR1 is MRHNA, CDR2 SNTAGT. The junction had 1 base not matched to a gene; V was cut back by 2 bases and J by 6 bases. The CDR3 sequence is 15 residues long.

This chain connects TRBV5-1 to TRBJ1-4; D not certain. The ends were cut back, 0 bases at V and 8 bases at J, with 8 bases in the middle. Germline CDR1 reads SGHRS; CDR2 reads YFSETQ. The CDR3 runs 13 residues. The CDR3 DNA is TGCGCCAGCAGCTTGGCAGCTTTCGAAAAACTGTTTTTT. It specifies CASSLAAFEKLFF.

The rearrangement joins TRBV7-6 to TRBJ1-2; maybe TRBD1 (6 bases). CDR1 is SGHVS and CDR2 is FNYEAQ in the germline V gene. This CDR3 spans 15 amino acids. Trimming pared 2 bases from V and 3 bases from J, leaving 13 bases between. The CDR3 loop is CASSLNRGADYGYTF. The DNA for the CDR3 is TGTGCCAGCAGCTTAAATCGGGGGGCGGACTATGGCTACACCTTC.

This sequence joins TRBV6-4 and TRBJ2-2; D gene ambiguous. The CDR3 runs to 12 residues. V gave up 3 bases and J gave up 6 bases, with 5 bases separating them. Germline CDR1 reads MRHNA; CDR2 reads SNTAGT. The CDR3 loop reads CASSDGPGELFF. For the CDR3, the DNA is TGTGCCAGCAGTGATGGGCCCGGGGAGCTGTTTTTT.